The rows below give T cell receptor beta chains drawn from one sample of a study of cytomegalovirus exposure and HLA in healthy donors. Clones were sequenced by immunoSEQ multiplex PCR, and TCRdb holds only the in-frame ones, with some missing. The sample contains about 150,000 clones, 90% to 95% of which appear only once. Sequenced: PBMCs. The receptors here all came from a man in his late teens or twenties in good health and CMV-seronegative. The CDR3 runs from the conserved cysteine through the conserved F or W. A D gene is named only where the DNA matches it firmly. For some rows the clone size is stated as once, few or many, or as a class when expanded; others skip it.

V: TRBV14
J: TRBJ1-6
size: NA
D: NA
CDR3: CASSHYSYKGYNSPLHF
DNA: TGTGCCAGCAGCCACTACAGTTACAAAGGATATAATTCACCCCTCCACTTT

V: TRBV10-1
J: TRBJ2-1
size: once
D: NA
CDR3: CASSGTPGGGYEQFF
DNA: TGCGCCAGCAGTGGGACCCCTGGGGGGGGCTATGAGCAGTTCTTC

V: TRBV19
J: TRBJ2-2
size: NA
D: TRBD2
CDR3: CASNQRGGDTGELFF
DNA: TGTGCCAGTAATCAGCGGGGGGGAGACACCGGGGAGCTGTTTTTT

V: TRBV7-8
J: TRBJ2-1
size: NA
D: NA
CDR3: CASSPSESSYNEQFF
DNA: TGTGCCAGCAGCCCGTCGGAGAGCTCCTACAATGAGCAGTTCTTC

V: TRBV30
J: TRBJ2-3
size: NA
D: TRBD2
CDR3: CAWSSGRVATQYF
DNA: TGTGCCTGGAGTTCTGGGAGGGTCGCCACGCAGTATTTT

V: TRBV30
J: TRBJ2-7
size: NA
D: TRBD1
CDR3: CAWRQGNYEQYF
DNA: TGTGCCTGGCGACAGGGAAACTACGAGCAGTACTTC

V: TRBV6-1
J: TRBJ2-7
size: NA
D: NA
CDR3: CASSLGGAMVYEQYF
DNA: TGTGCCAGCAGTCTTGGTGGGGCTATGGTCTACGAGCAGTACTTC

V: TRBV6-1
J: TRBJ1-1
size: once
D: TRBD1
CDR3: CASRDTGQLNTEAFF
DNA: TGTGCCAGCAGAGACACGGGACAGTTGAACACTGAAGCTTTCTTT

V: TRBV7-8
J: TRBJ2-1
size: NA
D: TRBD1
CDR3: CASSLALRTGVGAYEQFF
DNA: TGTGCCAGCAGCTTAGCGCTGAGGACAGGGGTTGGGGCTTATGAGCAGTTCTTC

V: TRBV2
J: TRBJ1-2
size: NA
D: NA
CDR3: CASSVSRGGGRGYTF
DNA: TGTGCCAGCAGTGTCTCCAGGGGTGGAGGTAGGGGCTACACCTTC

V: TRBV7-3
J: TRBJ1-1
size: NA
D: TRBD1
CDR3: CASSPLDRGRSEAFF
DNA: TGTGCCAGCAGCCCTCTGGACAGGGGGCGATCTGAAGCTTTCTTT

V: TRBV6-4
J: TRBJ1-2
size: NA
D: TRBD1
CDR3: CASRGQGDGGYTF
DNA: TGTGCCAGCAGGGGACAGGGGGACGGGGGCTACACCTTC

V: TRBV11-3
J: TRBJ2-1
size: NA
D: TRBD2
CDR3: CASRRDYSYNEQFF
DNA: TGTGCCAGCCGGCGGGACTATTCTTACAATGAGCAGTTCTTC

V: TRBV11-3
J: TRBJ1-2
size: few
D: TRBD1
CDR3: CASSLDQGASGYTF
DNA: TGTGCCAGCAGCTTAGATCAGGGGGCAAGTGGCTACACCTTC

V: TRBV7-9
J: TRBJ2-3
size: NA
D: NA
CDR3: CASSLGPPRADTQYF
DNA: TGTGCCAGCAGCTTAGGGCCGCCCCGGGCAGATACGCAGTATTTT

V: TRBV19
J: TRBJ1-2
size: many
D: NA
CDR3: CASTRGGNYGYTF
DNA: TGTGCCAGTACCCGGGGGGGTAACTATGGCTACACCTTC

V: TRBV7-3
J: TRBJ2-3
size: NA
D: TRBD2
CDR3: CASSPTGLAGGFTDTQYF
DNA: TGTGCCAGCAGCCCAACGGGACTAGCGGGGGGCTTCACAGATACGCAGTATTTT

V: TRBV6-5
J: TRBJ1-4
size: NA
D: NA
CDR3: CASSPQGPTNEKLFF
DNA: TGTGCCAGCAGTCCTCAGGGTCCGACTAATGAAAAACTGTTTTTT

V: TRBV7-9
J: TRBJ1-2
size: NA
D: NA
CDR3: CASSLLGQVNYGYTF
DNA: TGTGCCAGCAGCTTATTGGGGCAGGTTAACTATGGCTACACCTTC

V: TRBV6-5
J: TRBJ2-5
size: NA
D: TRBD1
CDR3: CASSYSGQGVRETQYF
DNA: TGTGCCAGCAGTTACTCGGGACAGGGGGTACGGGAGACCCAGTACTTC

V: TRBV21-1
J: TRBJ2-5
size: NA
D: NA
CDR3: CASRTLQQGAQETQYF
DNA: TGTGCCAGCAGGACCCTACAACAGGGTGCCCAAGAGACCCAGTACTTC

V: TRBV19
J: TRBJ2-3
size: NA
D: NA
CDR3: CASSVPARGPNTQYF
DNA: TGTGCCAGTAGTGTCCCCGCGAGAGGGCCGAATACGCAGTATTTT

V: TRBV7-8
J: TRBJ1-5
size: NA
D: NA
CDR3: CASSLGRAYSNQPQHF
DNA: TGTGCCAGCAGCTTAGGCAGGGCGTATAGCAATCAGCCCCAGCATTTT

V: TRBV5-1
J: TRBJ2-7
size: NA
D: NA
CDR3: CASSFGTAPYEQYF
DNA: TGCGCCAGCAGTTTCGGGACTGCCCCCTACGAGCAGTACTTC

V: TRBV5-6
J: TRBJ2-3
size: NA
D: NA
CDR3: CASSLGGRTDTQYF
DNA: TGTGCCAGCAGCCTGGGGGGCCGCACAGATACGCAGTATTTT

V: TRBV19
J: TRBJ2-2
size: NA
D: TRBD2
CDR3: CASSIRTSGGNTGELFF
DNA: TGTGCCAGTAGTATCCGGACTAGCGGGGGGAACACCGGGGAGCTGTTTTTT